One and the same sample provided the 18 T cell receptor beta chains below, sequenced in a study of cytomegalovirus exposure and HLA in healthy donors. The PCR made use of 60 Vbeta and 13 Jbeta primers. Some clones are missing from TCRdb's copy, which holds only in-frame ones; the method was immunoSEQ multiplex PCR. This sample has around 130,000 clones; approximately 82% occur once, and the top ten carry roughly 2.7%. Sequencing input: PBMCs. Source of these receptors: a man between 45 and 60 years old in good health and CMV-seronegative.

The chain has TRBV30 and TRBJ1-1; D possibly corresponds to TRBD1 (6 bases). The CDR3 is 12 residues long. V was clipped by 4 bases and J by 3 bases, with 9 bases between them. Germline CDR1 reads GTSNPN; CDR2 reads SVGIG (reference sequence). The CDR3 region has the DNA TGTGCCTGGAAGCAGGGGCACACTGAAGCTTTCTTT. Translation gives CAWKQGHTEAFF.

The J gene is TRBJ1-1, the V gene TRBV5-1; 7 bases are a match to TRBD1. The CDR3 has 17 residues. Germline V lookup: CDR1 SGHRS, CDR2 YFSETQ. V lost 0 bases, J lost 0 bases, and 8 bases stayed unmatched. CDR3 residues: CASSLALGGFVNTEAFF. CDR3 bases: TGCGCCAGCAGCTTGGCCCTAGGGGGCTTTGTGAACACTGAAGCTTTCTTT.

The V and J genes are TRBV6-1 and TRBJ1-1; TRBD1 is a possible D gene (5 bases). Germline V gene data show CDR1 as MNHNS and CDR2 as SASEGT. The CDR3 length is 13 residues. V was pared by 5 bases and J by 5 bases, with 12 bases between. CDR3 in amino acids: CASSRGDRTEAFF. The CDR3 region has the DNA TGTGCCAGCAGTCGGGGGGATCGGACTGAAGCTTTCTTT.

This chain links TRBV9 with TRBJ2-5; TRBD2 aligns across 16 bases. This CDR3 is 17 amino acids long. After removal of 4 bases from V and 0 bases from J, the junction contained 3 bases not matched to a gene. From germline, CDR1 is SGDLS and CDR2 YYNGEE. The CDR3 is CASSQGLAGGHQETQYF. The CDR3 DNA is TGTGCCAGCAGCCAGGGACTAGCGGGGGGGCACCAAGAGACCCAGTACTTC. Supplemented by reference TRBV9 and TRBJ2-5, the full variable domain reads DSGVTQTPKHLITATGQRVTLRCSPRSGDLSVYWYQQSLDQGLQFLIQYYNGEERAKGNILERFSAQQFPDLHSELNLSSLELGDSALYFCASSQGLAGGHQETQYFGPGTRLLVL.

V usage is TRBV6-6 and J usage is TRBJ1-5; 7 bases are shared with TRBD1. The CDR3 contains 15 residues. The V gene's germline CDR1 is MNHNY and CDR2 SVGAGI (reference sequence). The V segment lost 4 bases and the J segment 0 bases; nucleotides outside the gene matches: 3. The CDR3 DNA reads TGTGCCAGCAGTTCAGGGGGGTATAGCAATCAGCCCCAGCATTTT. Its protein product is CASSSGGYSNQPQHF.

The chain carries TRBV4-2 and TRBJ1-2, with a possible D match to TRBD1 (5 bases). Trimming shortened V by 0 bases and J by 3 bases, and 20 bases separated the two germline ends. Germline-derived CDR1 and CDR2 are LGHNA and YNFKEQ. The length of the CDR3 is 18 residues. CDR3 sequence reads: CASSQDSGRTGRYYGYTF. The CDR3 DNA follows: TGTGCCAGCAGCCAAGATTCTGGACGCACAGGCCGATACTATGGCTACACCTTC.

Points on this clone: Mismatch with germline at one junction end may stem from a read error. This chain connects TRBV7-7 to TRBJ2-2; D gene uncertain. This CDR3 has 13 residues. Looked up from germline, CDR1 is SSHAT and CDR2 is FNYEAQ (reference sequence). For the CDR3, the DNA is TGTGCTAGCAGCTCTAGTCGGGCCGGGGAGCTGTTTTTT. Its protein is CASSSSRAGELFF. The full variable domain, completed using reference TRBV7-7 and TRBJ2-2, is GAGVSQSPRYKVTKRGQDVTLRCDPISSHATLYWYQQALGQGPEFLTYFNYEAQPDKSGLPSDRFSAERPEGSISTLTIQRTEQRDSAMYRCASSSSRAGELFFGEGSRLTVL.

The chain uses TRBV2 and TRBJ2-5; D is possibly TRBD1 (5 bases). V was trimmed by 7 bases and J by 5 bases, leaving 11 bases between them. The CDR3 totals 12 residues. The germline V gene has CDR1 SNHLY and CDR2 FYNNEI. The CDR3 bases are TGTGCCAGCACTGAGGCAGGGGAGACCCAGTACTTC. Translating gives CASTEAGETQYF.

The CDR3 DNA reads as TGTGCCAGTAGTAAAGACAGATGGAACACTGAAGCTTTCTTT. It codes for CASSKDRWNTEAFF. J is TRBJ1-1 and V is TRBV19; D may be TRBD1 (5 bases). The CDR3 length is 14 residues. Trimming cost V 4 bases and J 1 base, with 10 bases left between them. Germline CDR1 reads LNHDA; CDR2 reads SQIVND (reference sequence).

The rearrangement uses TRBV1 and TRBJ2-1; the table calls TRBD2, which could not be checked here. TRBV1 corresponds to a pseudogene. The CDR3 covers 18 residues. The CDR3 sequence: CTSSQLDSGGAPYNEQFF. As DNA, the CDR3 is TGCACCAGCAGCCAGCTAGATAGCGGGGGGGCCCCCTACAATGAGCAGTTCTTC.

The V call is TRBV19, the J call TRBJ1-3; D is undetermined. The V end was cut by 3 bases, the J end by 0 bases, with 15 bases between. This CDR3 is 17 amino acids long. Germline V lookup: CDR1 LNHDA, CDR2 SQIVND (reference sequence). The CDR3 loop is CASSIAGGTSSGNTIYF. CDR3 nucleotides: TGTGCCAGTAGTATTGCGGGCGGCACCTCCTCTGGAAACACCATATATTTT.

V usage is TRBV5-4 and J usage is TRBJ2-3; no firm D call. CDR1 is SGHNT, CDR2 YYREEE, per germline (reference sequence). The CDR3 covers 13 residues. V was pared by 6 bases and J by 6 bases, with 14 bases between. The DNA of the CDR3 is TGTGCCAGCACTCCGGGTGGAGAGGATACGCAGTATTTT. Translated, it gives CASTPGGEDTQYF.

The V gene is TRBV10-1, the J gene TRBJ2-3, with 7 bases identical to TRBD1. Germline CDR1 and CDR2: WNHNN and SYGVQD (reference sequence). Trimming cost V 5 bases and J 2 bases; bases outside gene matches: 7. The CDR3 is 15 amino acids. CDR3 sequence: CASSRTQGVTDTQYF. The CDR3 nucleotides read TGCGCCAGCAGTCGAACTCAGGGGGTCACAGATACGCAGTATTTT.

This rearrangement joins TRBV5-1 to TRBJ2-7; D unresolved. V gave up 0 bases and J gave up 2 bases, with 12 bases separating them. CDR3 length: 15 amino acids. Looked up from germline, CDR1 is SGHRS and CDR2 is YFSETQ. The CDR3 DNA follows: TGCGCCAGCAGCTTGGATCCGACTTCCACCTACGAGCAGTACTTC. As protein: CASSLDPTSTYEQYF.

J is TRBJ1-2 and V is TRBV29-1, with D unresolved. Germline V gives CDR1 SQVTM, CDR2 ANQGSEA. This CDR3 contains 15 residues. Trimming pared 3 bases from V and 5 bases from J, leaving 19 bases between. This CDR3 is CSVDRRPRDGYGYTF. The CDR3, as DNA: TGCAGCGTTGATAGGCGCCCGAGGGATGGGTATGGCTACACCTTC.

The rearrangement uses TRBV5-1 and TRBJ1-1; a possible D gene is TRBD1 (6 bases). The CDR3 runs 15 residues. Germline CDR1 reads SGHRS; CDR2 reads YFSETQ. V shed 0 bases and J shed 4 bases, with 13 bases lying between them. The CDR3 loop reads CASSLVGGGITEAFF. Written as DNA, the CDR3 is TGCGCCAGCAGCTTGGTTGGCGGGGGCATCACTGAAGCTTTCTTT.

V and J are TRBV13 and TRBJ2-1; TRBD2 matches at 9 bases. V trimming: 2 bases; J trimming: 0 bases; junction bases outside the gene matches: 5. The CDR3 has 17 residues. Germline assignment: CDR1 PRHDT and CDR2 FYEKMQ (reference sequence). CDR3 sequence (DNA): TGTGCCAGCAGCTTACTCTCTAGCGGGGACTCCTACAATGAGCAGTTCTTC. The encoded protein is CASSLLSSGDSYNEQFF.

The rearrangement uses TRBV11-2 and TRBJ2-1; 8 bases line up with TRBD2. The V segment lost 5 bases and the J segment 3 bases; nucleotides outside the gene matches: 6. The CDR3 consists of 15 residues. Germline assignment: CDR1 SGHAT and CDR2 FQNNGV. The CDR3 sequence is CASSPRAGGYNEQFF. DNA for the CDR3: TGTGCCAGCAGCCCGCGTGCGGGGGGCTACAATGAGCAGTTCTTC.